This TCR beta chain derives from a study of blood T cell repertoires in COVID-19. The overall study: The samples span acute and convalescent COVID-19 from the United States, Italy and Spain. PBMCs, B-cell-depleted T cells, or T cells were the source of the cDNA or gDNA that made up the material.

Germline V lookup: CDR1 LGHNT, CDR2 FRNRAP. The V gene lost 2 bases and the J gene lost 1 base, with 21 bases spanning the gap. CDR3 length: 20 residues. This clone has just a few counts. In the authors' methods: Amplification from reference gene primers served as the basis for estimated nucleated cell counts. This table comes from immunoSEQ multiplex PCR, and its TCRdb copy is limited to in-frame clones, with some not included. Clone size and V and J calls were adopted from that table, with D and trimming inferred from the DNA. In the table there are approximately 270,000 clones, about 90% of which are singletons.

The TCR sequence derives from a young man with active or convalescent COVID-19. The rearrangement joins TRBV12-5 to TRBJ2-6, with a possible D match to TRBD2 (5 bases). The sequencing input was peripheral blood. This CDR3 is CASGLHGKSVSKSGANVLTF. CDR3 sequence (DNA): TGTGCTAGTGGTTTGCACGGGAAGAGCGTCTCTAAGTCTGGGGCCAACGTCCTGACTTTC.